These 24 T cell receptor beta chains share one sample of origin, sequenced in a study of blood T cell repertoires in COVID-19. Libraries were prepared by immunoSEQ multiplex PCR; TCRdb keeps only in-frame clonotypes and omits some of them. This table holds approximately 230,000 clones, around 90% found once. Sequenced: PBMCs or T cells enriched from blood (not recorded which). The receptors stem from a woman aged 25 to 39 with acute COVID-19.

The chain links TRBV4-1 to TRBJ2-1; 9 bases fit TRBD2. Germline V gene data show CDR1 as MGHRA and CDR2 as YSYEKL. V lost 4 bases, J lost 4 bases, and 8 bases stayed unmatched. The CDR3 runs to 16 residues. As DNA, the CDR3 is TGCGCCAGCAGCCCACAGACTAGCGGACTTTACAATGAGCAGTTCTTC. Protein product: CASSPQTSGLYNEQFF.

On this clone itself: This likely traces to a read error, being one base from a far larger clone. The chain links TRBV7-3 to TRBJ2-1; D might be TRBD1 (5 bases). This CDR3 has 15 amino acids. CDR1 and CDR2 from the germline V gene are SGHTA and FQGTGA. With 2 bases removed from V and 8 bases from J, the gap between germline ends came to 16 bases. CDR3 nucleotide sequence: TGTGCCAGCAGCTTATTTGGGGCGGCTAGGGATGAGCAGTTCTTC. It yields the protein CASSLFGAARDEQFF. The full variable domain, in which reference TRBV7-3 and TRBJ2-1 provide the parts outside the CDR3, is GAGVSQTPSNKVTEKGKYVELRCDPISGHTALYWYRQSLGQGPEFLIYFQGTGAADDSGLPNDRFFAVRPEGSVSTLKIQRTERGDSAVYLCASSLFGAARDEQFFGPGTRLTVL.

This clone was recorded once. The genes are TRBV6-4 and TRBJ2-1; TRBD1 agrees at 7 bases. The CDR3 totals 12 residues. CDR1 and CDR2 (germline): MRHNA, SNTAGT. V lost 5 bases to trimming and J lost 10 bases; unmatched junction nucleotides: 5. The CDR3 bases are TGTGCCAGCAGTACAGGGGTTGGGGAGCAGTTCTTC. Encoded protein: CASSTGVGEQFF.

The chain recombines TRBV7-9 with TRBJ2-7; D is perhaps TRBD2 (5 bases). Trimming took 5 bases from V and 3 from J, leaving 14 bases between them. CDR3 length equals 14 residues. Germline V gene data show CDR1 as SEHNR and CDR2 as FQNEAQ (reference sequence). The CDR3 bases are TGTGCCAGCAGCCAACTAGGACGGAACTACGAGCAGTACTTC. This codes for CASSQLGRNYEQYF.

The chain is built from TRBV5-1 and TRBJ2-5; the D gene is possibly TRBD1 (6 bases). The CDR3 is made up of 16 amino acids. Trimming shortened V by 5 bases and J by 4 bases, and 21 bases separated the two germline ends. Looked up from germline, CDR1 is SGHRS and CDR2 is YFSETQ. The CDR3 nucleotides read TGCGCCAGCAGGACCTCCGGGCCAGGGGATGGAGAGACCCAGTACTTC. As protein: CASRTSGPGDGETQYF.

The chain uses TRBV11-2 and TRBJ1-2; D gene uncertain. Deletions cut 8 bases from V and 8 bases from J, with 18 bases between. CDR1 SGHAT and CDR2 FQNNGV come from the germline V gene. The CDR3 has 13 residues. The CDR3 nucleotides are TGTGCCAGCTCTTTATCCGAGGGAATGGGCTACACCTTC. Protein product: CASSLSEGMGYTF.

The chain is built from TRBV5-4 and TRBJ2-5; D is perhaps TRBD1 (6 bases). CDR3 size: 16 residues. V lost 1 base and J 5 bases, leaving 18 bases between the germline ends. CDR1 and CDR2 from the germline V gene are SGHNT and YYREEE (reference sequence). The CDR3 DNA reads as TGTGCCAGCAGCTTGAGGTTCGGCAGGGGAGCGGAGACCCAGTACTTC. Translating it yields CASSLRFGRGAETQYF. Based on the CDR3 plus reference TRBV5-4 and TRBJ2-5, the full variable domain is ETGVTQSPTHLIKTRGQQVTLRCSSQSGHNTVSWYQQALGQGPQFIFQYYREEENGRGNFPPRFSGLQFPNYSSELNVNALELDDSALYLCASSLRFGRGAETQYFGPGTRLLVL.

This chain joins TRBV2 and TRBJ2-5; 15 positions agree with TRBD2. CDR3 length: 16 amino acids. Unmatched junction bases numbered 4, after V lost 6 bases and J lost 2 bases. Germline V gene sequence: CDR1 SNHLY, CDR2 FYNNEI. CDR3 sequence reads: CASSGLAGGLQETQYF. Written as DNA, the CDR3 is TGTGCCAGCAGCGGACTAGCGGGGGGGCTACAAGAGACCCAGTACTTC.

The gene calls are TRBV21-1 and TRBJ1-3. TRBV21-1 is given as a pseudogene. CDR3 length equals 20 residues. The CDR3 coding sequence is TGTGCCAGCAGCAACATCGATGGAGGGCGAGCGGGGTTATCTGGAAACACCATATATTTT. Encoded protein: CASSNIDGGRAGLSGNTIYF.

This clone was found a few times. The V gene is TRBV10-1, the J gene TRBJ2-2; 12 bases match TRBD2. V lost 0 bases, J lost 5 bases, and 7 bases stayed unmatched. Germline CDR1 and CDR2: WNHNN and SYGVQD (reference sequence). The CDR3 is 18 amino acids. CDR3 in DNA: TGCGCCAGCAGTGAGTCTATAGGACTAGCGGGGTTAACCGGGGAGCTGTTTTTT. Protein product: CASSESIGLAGLTGELFF.

This clone was seen once. V gene TRBV27 combines with J gene TRBJ1-6; 10 bases are shared with TRBD1. Unmatched junction bases numbered 11, after V lost 3 bases and J lost 0 bases. The length of the CDR3 is 20 residues. Germline V gives CDR1 MNHEY, CDR2 SMNVEV (reference sequence). The CDR3 sequence is CASSFRRDRGLSSYNSPLHF. The DNA for the CDR3 is TGTGCCAGCAGTTTTCGGAGGGACAGGGGCCTAAGCTCCTATAATTCACCCCTCCACTTT.

The V and J genes are TRBV10-1 and TRBJ1-1; D perhaps matches TRBD1 (6 bases). The germline gives CDR1 WNHNN, CDR2 SYGVQD (reference sequence). Trimming shortened V by 6 bases and J by 1 base, and 27 bases separated the two germline ends. This CDR3 has 19 amino acids. The CDR3 reads CASSPTIARKGHTNTEAFF. As DNA, the CDR3 is TGCGCCAGCAGCCCGACTATAGCGAGGAAGGGACACACGAACACTGAAGCTTTCTTT.

CDR3 sequence: CASSTDRGYEQYF. The CDR3 coding sequence is TGTGCCAGCAGCACGGACAGGGGCTACGAGCAGTACTTC. This sequence joins TRBV21-1 and TRBJ2-7; the table's D call, TRBD1, was not checked against the DNA. TRBV21-1 is described as a pseudogene. This CDR3 is 13 amino acids long.

CDR3 sequence (DNA): TGTGCCAGCAGCTTTACCAGGGCTCGAGAGACCCAGTACTTC. It translates to CASSFTRARETQYF. The rearrangement joins TRBV7-9 to TRBJ2-5; maybe TRBD1 (5 bases). Germline-derived CDR1 and CDR2 are SEHNR and FQNEAQ (reference sequence). The CDR3 runs to 14 residues. Trimming pared 3 bases from V and 4 bases from J, leaving 12 bases between. Looking up the rest from reference TRBV7-9 and TRBJ2-5 gives the full variable domain: DTGVSQNPRHKITKRGQNVTFRCDPISEHNRLYWYRQTLGQGPEFLTYFQNEAQLEKSRLLSDRFSAERPKGSFSTLEIQRTEQGDSAMYLCASSFTRARETQYFGPGTRLLVL.

The J gene is TRBJ2-7, the V gene TRBV2, with a tentative D call TRBD2 (6 bases). The CDR3 is 13 amino acids. V was clipped by 10 bases and J by 2 bases, with 15 bases between them. Germline values: CDR1 SNHLY, CDR2 FYNNEI. In DNA form, the CDR3 reads TGTGCCACCCGACTAGTGTCGGCCTACGAGCAGTACTTC. This sequence encodes CATRLVSAYEQYF.

The chain has TRBV7-8 and TRBJ1-2, with 11 bases aligning to TRBD1. Germline V gene sequence: CDR1 SGHVS, CDR2 FQNEAQ. The CDR3 loop spans 15 amino acids. V lost 2 bases to trimming and J lost 4 bases; unmatched junction nucleotides: 3. CDR3 coding DNA: TGTGCCAGCAGCTTACGGACAGGGGGCTCCTATGGCTACACCTTC. This gives the protein CASSLRTGGSYGYTF.

The chain uses TRBV28 and TRBJ1-1; D is unresolved. V gave up 5 bases and J gave up 4 bases, with 8 bases separating them. Looked up from germline, CDR1 is MDHEN and CDR2 is SYDVKM. The CDR3 has 12 residues. The CDR3 region is CASSRGPTEAFF. The DNA for the CDR3 is TGTGCCAGCAGTCGAGGGCCCACTGAAGCTTTCTTT.

V gene TRBV2 combines with J gene TRBJ2-2; 7 bases align to TRBD2. V was pared by 1 base and J by 7 bases, with 15 bases of the junction left unmatched. The CDR3 runs to 18 residues. Germline CDR1 reads SNHLY; CDR2 reads FYNNEI. The CDR3 reads CASSEVRKGRGSNGELFF. As DNA, the CDR3 is TGTGCCAGCAGTGAAGTCAGGAAGGGGCGGGGGTCGAACGGGGAGCTGTTTTTT.

The chain recombines TRBV10-2 with TRBJ2-2; 8 bases line up with TRBD1. CDR1 WSHSY and CDR2 SAAADI come from the germline V gene. Trimming took 4 bases from V and 5 from J; bases not matched to a gene: 3. CDR3 length: 14 amino acids. In nucleotides, the CDR3 is TGCGCCAGCAGTGGATACAGGGGGACCGGGGAGCTGTTTTTT. Translating gives CASSGYRGTGELFF.

The V gene is TRBV14, the J gene TRBJ2-5; perhaps TRBD2 as D (5 bases). The V end was cut by 0 bases, the J end by 1 base, with 12 bases between. The germline V gene has CDR1 SGHDN and CDR2 FVKESK. This CDR3 comprises 16 residues. CDR3 region: CASSQDRGAVQETQYF. CDR3 in DNA: TGTGCCAGCAGCCAAGATCGAGGAGCGGTCCAAGAGACCCAGTACTTC.

The chain recombines TRBV7-9 with TRBJ2-2; D perhaps matches TRBD2 (5 bases). CDR1 is SEHNR and CDR2 is FQNEAQ in the germline V gene (reference sequence). The length of the CDR3 is 15 residues. Trimming pared 2 bases from V and 5 bases from J, leaving 12 bases between. The DNA for the CDR3 is TGTGCCAGCAGCTTATCCAGGTCGGGGACCGGGGAGCTGTTTTTT. Protein: CASSLSRSGTGELFF.

V gene TRBV6-2 or TRBV6-3 combines with J gene TRBJ2-2; a possible D gene is TRBD1 (6 bases). Germline assignment: CDR1 MNHEY and CDR2 SVGEGT. The CDR3 loop spans 20 amino acids. V gave up 5 bases and J gave up 0 bases, with 25 bases separating them. The CDR3 reads CASSTLDPGQFDANTGELFF. CDR3 coding DNA: TGTGCCAGCAGTACCTTAGACCCCGGACAGTTTGACGCGAACACCGGGGAGCTGTTTTTT.

CDR3 region: CASSGRTGEFSGNTIYF. CDR3 nucleotide sequence: TGTGCCAGTAGCGGTAGGACAGGGGAATTTTCTGGAAACACCATATATTTT. The gene calls are TRBV19 and TRBJ1-3, with TRBD1 identical over 9 bases. This CDR3 is built from 17 residues. The V gene's germline CDR1 is LNHDA and CDR2 SQIVND (reference sequence). The V segment lost 6 bases and the J segment 1 base; nucleotides outside the gene matches: 10.

This chain links TRBV29-1 with TRBJ1-5, with TRBD1 matching 9 bases. V gave up 4 bases and J gave up 4 bases; unmatched junction bases: 11. This CDR3 spans 16 amino acids. Germline lookup yields CDR1 SQVTM and CDR2 ANQGSEA. CDR3 in amino acids: CSVGESGTGKNQPQHF. In DNA, the CDR3 is TGCAGCGTTGGGGAATCCGGGACAGGGAAAAATCAGCCCCAGCATTTT.